This T cell receptor (beta chain) was observed in a study of shared clonotypes between healthy human individuals. Study outcomes and limitations: The naive CD4 repertoires of several donors were compared, and roughly 5% of clonotypes were shared. Depth of sequencing was expected to influence donor clonotype sharing. Large sequencing depth failed to make sorted-subset sequencing complete, rarefaction showed.

For this clone: What it binds is unknown.

Deep-level running was used for the assay. Sequencing was performed with immunoSEQ multiplex PCR; in TCRdb, only in-frame clones are kept and a portion is missing. The repertoire consists of 1.5 million to 2.5 million clones, with roughly 94% occurring once and the leading ten covering more than 0.9%. Terminally differentiated effector memory CD45RA+ cells were excluded from the naive CD8 cells, which were CD45RO-negative and positively selected for CCR7. The CDR3 totals 14 residues. The germline V gene has CDR1 SGHDT and CDR2 YYEEEE. The ends lost 4 bases at V and 1 base at J; junction bases unmatched: 2.

The J gene is TRBJ2-7, the V gene TRBV5-6, with 10 bases that match TRBD2. The sequenced sample was naive CD8+ T cells sorted from blood. The TCR sequence derives from a man between 18 and 29 years old in good health. CDR3 sequence: CASSGTSASYEQYF. DNA of the CDR3: TGTGCCAGCAGCGGGACTAGCGCATCCTACGAGCAGTACTTC. The full variable domain, rest sourced from reference TRBV5-6 and TRBJ2-7, is DAGVTQSPTHLIKTRGQQVTLRCSPKSGHDTVSWYQQALGQGPQFIFQYYEEEERQRGNFPDRFSGHQFPNYSSELNVNALLLGDSALYLCASSGTSASYEQYFGPGTRLTVT.